The clone carrying this T cell receptor beta chain has just one count. One end of the junction does not line up with germline, which may come from a read error. The CDR3 runs 14 residues. Looked up from germline, CDR1 is SGHTS and CDR2 is YDEGEE. CDR3 and TCR beta VDJ profiling relied on a genomic DNA template. TCRdb independently ran MiXCR on the reads; one entry per CDR3 protein. Found here are more than 200,000 distinct CDR3 sequences, about half of them singletons; the top ten hold 15% to 20%. The data stem from a study of CD8+CD57+ T cells in acquired aplastic anemia. The patients chosen for sequencing had shown expansion of CD8+CD57+ cells (detected by flow cytometry).

This clonotype was obtained from a human donor with aplastic anemia. The chain has TRBV5-8 and TRBJ2-5, with no clear D. The source material was sorted CD4+, CD8+, or CD8+CD57+ T cells (not recorded which) from PBMCs. CDR3 in DNA: TGCGCCAGCAGCCAATACACTAATCAAGAGACCCAGTACTTC. It translates to CASSQYTNQETQYF.